Below, 8 T cell receptor beta chains from the same sample are listed, as sequenced in a study of blood T cell repertoires in COVID-19. The data were produced by immunoSEQ multiplex PCR, yet TCRdb's version contains in-frame clones alone and is incomplete. The sample consists of over 450,000 clones, approximately 88% of them appearing once. The specimen sequenced was peripheral blood. These receptors were collected from a woman in her forties or fifties with COVID-19, enrolled during active disease.

V and J are TRBV6-5 and TRBJ2-7, with D possibly matching TRBD1 (5 bases). The germline V and J ends were trimmed by 5 bases and 3 bases, with 14 bases remaining between them. The length of the CDR3 is 14 residues. The V gene's germline CDR1 is MNHEY and CDR2 SVGAGI. CDR3 in amino acids: CASSPSDKGYEQYF. DNA of the CDR3: TGTGCCAGCAGTCCTTCGGACAAGGGCTACGAGCAGTACTTC.

The rearrangement links TRBV11-3 to TRBJ2-2, with 11 bases identical to TRBD1. The CDR3 is 18 residues long. V lost 5 bases to trimming and J lost 7 bases; unmatched junction nucleotides: 15. CDR1 and CDR2 from the germline V gene are SGHNT and YENEEA. The CDR3: CASSIRDRGNLVGGELFF. CDR3 sequence (DNA): TGTGCCAGCAGCATCCGGGACAGGGGGAATTTAGTAGGCGGGGAGCTGTTTTTT.

The chain links TRBV25-1 to TRBJ1-1; tentative D call: TRBD1 (6 bases). Between the trimmed V and J ends, which lost 7 bases and 6 bases, there was a span of 12 bases. Germline CDR1 MGHDK, CDR2 SYGVNS. This CDR3 is built from 12 residues. CDR3 coding DNA: TGTGCCAGCAAGAAACAGGGAGCTGAAGCTTTCTTT. This gives the protein CASKKQGAEAFF.

This clone showed up just once. This rearrangement joins TRBV9 to TRBJ2-7; D possibly corresponds to TRBD1 (6 bases). Deletions cut 4 bases from V and 4 bases from J, with 18 bases between. The CDR3 covers 15 residues. CDR1 and CDR2 from the germline V gene are SGDLS and YYNGEE. The CDR3 coding sequence is TGTGCCAGCAGCTATGCACCCTCCGACAGGTACGAGCAGTACTTC. Encoded protein: CASSYAPSDRYEQYF.

This clone was observed a single time. The junction differs from germline at one of its ends, possibly a read error. This chain uses TRBV29-1 with TRBJ2-1; D gene uncertain. The germline V gene has CDR1 SQVTM and CDR2 ANQGSEA. The CDR3 runs 17 residues. The CDR3 spells CSVEAWSLGSPGNEQFF. The CDR3 DNA follows: TGCAGCGTGGAAGCTTGGTCCCTAGGAAGCCCCGGCAATGAGCAGTTCTTC.

The DNA of the CDR3 is TGTGCCAGCAGCCGTCCGGGACAGGGGGCAGCTTTCTTT. Its translation is CASSRPGQGAAFF. The gene calls are TRBV7-2 and TRBJ1-1; 12 positions match TRBD1. Germline lookup yields CDR1 SGHTA and CDR2 FQGNSA. With 5 bases clipped from V and 10 bases from J, the junction kept 5 bases outside the gene matches. CDR3 size: 13 residues.

The chain is built from TRBV9 and TRBJ2-7, with 8 nucleotides matching TRBD2. The germline V gene encodes CDR1 SGDLS and CDR2 YYNGEE. J was trimmed by 3 bases and V by 4 bases; bases with no gene match: 9. CDR3 length: 15 residues. CDR3 sequence: CASSPSGGGFYEQYF. DNA of the CDR3: TGTGCCAGCAGCCCCAGCGGGGGAGGGTTCTACGAGCAGTACTTC.

The chain has TRBV24-1 and TRBJ1-5; D may be TRBD1 (5 bases). The CDR3 spans 13 residues. The germline CDR1 and CDR2 sequences are KGHDR and SFDVKD. V shed 7 bases and J shed 3 bases, with 9 bases lying between them. The CDR3 loop reads CATSGQLNQPQHF. The CDR3 coding sequence is TGTGCCACCAGCGGACAACTCAATCAGCCCCAGCATTTT.